This TCR beta chain was identified during a study of PD-L1 blockade in urothelial cancer. Whole-study results and caveats: At the 3-week point, tumor-associated blood clones expanded more in durable-benefit patients.

Method: immunoSEQ multiplex PCR; TCRdb's copy keeps in-frame clones and lacks some. The repertoire includes about 130,000 clones, about 82% of them detected once, and approximately 2.4% sits in the top ten. Trimming took 6 bases from V and 1 from J, leaving 12 bases between them. The CDR3 extends over 14 amino acids. Germline lookup yields CDR1 MRHNA and CDR2 SNTAGT. For this clone: Its antigen is currently unknown.

Time point specified: peripheral blood 6 weeks after treatment start. Patients had urothelial carcinoma that was locally advanced or metastatic. The V gene is TRBV6-4, the J gene TRBJ1-1; D not resolved. This specimen consisted of PBMCs, obtained around atezolizumab (anti-PD-L1) treatment. This TCR was recovered from a man aged 45 to 65 with urothelial cancer. This chain's CDR3 is CASSGGGANTEAFF. The CDR3 DNA is TGTGCCAGCAGCGGCGGAGGAGCGAACACTGAAGCTTTCTTT.